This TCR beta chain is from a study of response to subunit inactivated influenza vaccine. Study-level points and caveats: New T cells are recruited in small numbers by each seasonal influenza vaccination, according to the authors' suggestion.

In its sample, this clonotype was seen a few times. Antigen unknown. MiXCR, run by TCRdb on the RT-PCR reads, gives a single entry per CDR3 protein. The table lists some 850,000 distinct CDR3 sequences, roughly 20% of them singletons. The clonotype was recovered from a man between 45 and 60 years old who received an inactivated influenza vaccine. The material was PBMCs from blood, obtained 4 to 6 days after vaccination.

This CDR3 reads CASSLSPGQGDIQYF. The CDR3 DNA sequence: TGTGCCAGCAGCTTAAGTCCCGGACAGGGTGACATTCAGTACTTC. The rearrangement joins TRBV11-2 to TRBJ2-4; TRBD1 agrees at 8 bases. The junction had 8 bases not matched to a gene; V was cut back by 2 bases and J by 8 bases. Germline-derived CDR1 and CDR2 are SGHAT and FQNNGV. This CDR3 contains 15 residues.